Presented here are 29 T cell receptor beta chains from one specimen sequenced in a study of cytomegalovirus exposure and HLA in healthy donors. PCR primers comprised 60 Vbeta and 13 Jbeta primers. Only in-frame clones appear in the TCRdb table, and some are missing; sequencing was by immunoSEQ multiplex PCR. The profile shows some 180,000 clones, about three quarters of them singletons. Sequenced material: PBMCs. These receptors originate from a man aged 18 to 30 in good health and CMV-seronegative.

The gene calls are TRBV2 and TRBJ1-4, with 7 bases lining up with TRBD1. This CDR3 comprises 15 residues. V lost 5 bases and J lost 5; bases outside the gene matches: 8. CDR1 and CDR2 from the germline V gene are SNHLY and FYNNEI. This CDR3 reads CASSQPRGRNEKLFF. CDR3 nucleotide sequence: TGTGCCAGCAGTCAACCCAGGGGGAGGAATGAAAAACTGTTTTTT.

The chain uses TRBV25-1 and TRBJ2-1; 12 bases align to TRBD2. The ends lost 2 bases at V and 7 bases at J; junction bases unmatched: 6. Germline CDR1 is MGHDK and CDR2 is SYGVNS. CDR3 size: 16 residues. CDR3 loop: CASSEPGLAGTNEQFF. For the CDR3, the DNA is TGTGCCAGCAGTGAACCCGGACTAGCGGGGACTAATGAGCAGTTCTTC.

The gene calls are TRBV12-5 and TRBJ1-1; D unresolved. Trimming removed 6 bases from V and 2 bases from J, with 10 bases in between. The CDR3 covers 13 residues. Germline CDR1 reads LGHNT; CDR2 reads FRNRAP. The CDR3 DNA follows: TGTGCTAGTGGACATCAGGTTAACACTGAAGCTTTCTTT. Encoded protein: CASGHQVNTEAFF.

The chain has TRBV30 and TRBJ2-5, with 12 bases that match TRBD2. Judging by the DNA end, TRBJ2-7 fits better; the J call may be wrong. CDR3 length: 14 amino acids. Germline V gene lookup returns CDR1 GTSNPN and CDR2 SVGIG (reference sequence). The CDR3, as DNA: TGTGCCTGGAATCGACTAGCGGGAGCTGGCGAGCAGTACTTC. This codes for CAWNRLAGAGEQYF.

The chain carries TRBV4-2 and TRBJ2-7; no reliable D call. The ends were cut back, 1 base at V and 4 bases at J, with 14 bases in the middle. This CDR3 has 15 residues. Germline values: CDR1 LGHNA, CDR2 YNFKEQ. Written as DNA, the CDR3 is TGTGCCAGCAGCCAAGGGCGCCTTAACAGTTACGAGCAGTACTTC. Protein product: CASSQGRLNSYEQYF.

Concerning this clone: At one end the junction does not follow the germline gene, possibly because of a read error. The chain carries TRBV7-7 and TRBJ2-1; D gene unclear. The germline CDR1 and CDR2 sequences are SSHAT and FNYEAQ (reference sequence). The CDR3 has 15 amino acids. CDR3 DNA sequence: TGTGCTAGCAGCTTTCAGGTTTCTCCGTACAATGAGCAGTTCTTC. It yields the protein CASSFQVSPYNEQFF.

CDR3: CASSRTRTSSYNEQFF. The DNA of the CDR3 is TGTGCCAGCAGCAGGACTAGGACTAGCTCCTACAATGAGCAGTTCTTC. The genes are TRBV5-6 and TRBJ2-1; the match to TRBD2 covers 7 bases. V lost 4 bases to trimming and J lost 0 bases; unmatched junction nucleotides: 7. Germline V CDR1 and CDR2: SGHDT, YYEEEE. The CDR3 is 16 amino acids.

The chain joins TRBV11-2 to TRBJ2-2; 9 nucleotides line up with TRBD2. The CDR3 covers 17 residues. Trimming cost V 8 bases and J 5 bases; bases outside gene matches: 15. Germline CDR1 and CDR2: SGHAT and FQNNGV. The CDR3 region is CASSDPLAGMRTGELFF. DNA of the CDR3: TGTGCCAGCTCAGACCCCCTAGCGGGAATGCGGACCGGGGAGCTGTTTTTT.

The chain uses TRBV12-5 and TRBJ1-2; 7 bases match TRBD1. CDR1 LGHNT and CDR2 FRNRAP come from the germline V gene. The CDR3 has 19 amino acids. V shed 0 bases and J 4 bases; nucleotides not matched to a gene: 17. The CDR3: CASGLVLMSTGTDIYGYTF. In nucleotides, the CDR3 is TGTGCTAGTGGTTTGGTACTTATGTCCACCGGGACAGACATCTATGGCTACACCTTC.

This clone was found a few times. This chain connects TRBV7-8 to TRBJ2-3; the match to TRBD2 covers 13 bases. The V gene's germline CDR1 is SGHVS and CDR2 FQNEAQ. The CDR3 has 18 amino acids. J was trimmed by 4 bases and V by 3 bases; bases with no gene match: 10. CDR3: CASSFTWTSGSRADTQYF. The CDR3 coding sequence is TGTGCCAGCAGCTTTACATGGACTAGCGGGAGTAGGGCAGATACGCAGTATTTT.

This clone was observed many times. The chain recombines TRBV19 with TRBJ1-1, with TRBD1 identical over 9 bases. Germline-derived CDR1 and CDR2 are LNHDA and SQIVND (reference sequence). V was pared by 7 bases and J by 2 bases, with 5 bases of the junction left unmatched. CDR3 length: 14 amino acids. This CDR3 is CASTPDRGNTEAFF. The CDR3 nucleotides are TGTGCCAGTACCCCGGACAGGGGTAACACTGAAGCTTTCTTT.

The rearrangement links TRBV7-9 to TRBJ1-5; no clear D. This CDR3 is built from 13 residues. Germline V lookup: CDR1 SEHNR, CDR2 FQNEAQ (reference sequence). V lost 3 bases to trimming and J lost 4 bases, with 7 bases between them. Written as DNA, the CDR3 is TGTGCCAGCAGCTTCGGGGTTAATCAGCCCCAGCATTTT. This encodes CASSFGVNQPQHF.

The chain combines TRBV6-5 with TRBJ1-6; D ambiguous. This CDR3 has 15 residues. Germline-derived CDR1 and CDR2 are MNHEY and SVGAGI. V was trimmed by 5 bases and J by 7 bases, leaving 15 bases between them. Here the CDR3 reads CASSPQARVNSPLHF. Here the CDR3 DNA reads TGTGCCAGCAGTCCCCAGGCGCGGGTCAATTCACCCCTCCACTTT.

This sequence joins TRBV28 and TRBJ1-1; a weak D match, TRBD1 (6 bases). Trimming shortened V by 7 bases and J by 4 bases, and 16 bases separated the two germline ends. Germline V gives CDR1 MDHEN, CDR2 SYDVKM. The CDR3 totals 14 residues. This CDR3 is CASNLPDRLTEAFF. CDR3 DNA: TGTGCCAGCAACCTTCCCGACAGGCTCACTGAAGCTTTCTTT.

The rearrangement joins TRBV4-3 to TRBJ2-1, with 14 bases matching TRBD2. CDR1 LGHNA and CDR2 YSLEER come from the germline V gene. V dropped 4 bases and J dropped 8; count of bases not matched to a gene: 4. This CDR3 is built from 15 residues. As DNA, the CDR3 is TGCGCCAGCAGCCGCCTGACTAGCGGGAGGGATGAGCAGTTCTTC. Encoded protein: CASSRLTSGRDEQFF.

The chain employs TRBV7-6 and TRBJ2-7; 7 bases map to TRBD1. CDR1 and CDR2 (germline): SGHVS, FNYEAQ. This CDR3 contains 14 residues. V lost 3 bases and J lost 2; bases outside the gene matches: 4. The CDR3 region is CASSFGQAAYEQYF. The CDR3 nucleotides read TGTGCCAGCAGCTTTGGACAGGCTGCCTACGAGCAGTACTTC.

This clone was recorded only once. J is TRBJ1-2 and V is TRBV28, with D unresolved. V lost 5 bases and J 4 bases, leaving 23 bases between the germline ends. This CDR3 has 17 residues. Germline CDR1 is MDHEN and CDR2 is SYDVKM. The CDR3 coding sequence is TGTGCCAGCAGTACTTGGAGGGAGGTGAGGGATAGCTATGGCTACACCTTC. It is translated as CASSTWREVRDSYGYTF.

V gene TRBV15 combines with J gene TRBJ2-6; possible D gene TRBD2, 5 bases. The germline V gene encodes CDR1 LNHNV and CDR2 YYDKDF (reference sequence). Between the trimmed V and J ends, which lost 3 bases and 0 bases, there was a span of 9 bases. The CDR3 length is 16 residues. CDR3 sequence: CATSSGDYSGANVLTF. DNA for the CDR3: TGTGCCACCAGCAGCGGGGATTACTCTGGGGCCAACGTCCTGACTTTC.

The V call is TRBV5-1, the J call TRBJ1-2; possibly TRBD1 for D (5 bases). CDR1 and CDR2 (germline): SGHRS, YFSETQ. Trimming left V 4 bases short and J 8 bases short, with 18 bases between. This CDR3 has 14 residues. DNA for the CDR3: TGCGCCAGCAGCCCGGCCCAGGGCATGGAGGGCTACACCTTC. It specifies CASSPAQGMEGYTF.

The chain is built from TRBV4-2 and TRBJ1-2, with 11 bases identical to TRBD1. After removal of 7 bases from V and 2 bases from J, the junction contained 3 bases not matched to a gene. The CDR3 loop spans 14 amino acids. The germline CDR1 and CDR2 sequences are LGHNA and YNFKEQ. CDR3 region: CASTRDRGNYGYTF. CDR3 nucleotides: TGTGCCAGCACGCGGGACAGGGGGAACTATGGCTACACCTTC.

This rearrangement joins TRBV6-1 to TRBJ2-1; 8 nucleotides match TRBD2. The CDR3 covers 16 residues. Germline V gene lookup returns CDR1 MNHNS and CDR2 SASEGT. The ends lost 2 bases at V and 2 bases at J; junction bases unmatched: 5. The CDR3 here is CASSEWAGGPYNEQFF. For the CDR3, the DNA is TGTGCCAGCAGTGAATGGGCGGGAGGCCCCTACAATGAGCAGTTCTTC.

This clone showed up just a few times. The chain carries TRBV5-6 and TRBJ1-1; D might be TRBD1 (6 bases). Trimming took off 7 bases at V and 4 bases at J, with 17 bases between the two ends. Per the germline V gene, CDR1 is SGHDT and CDR2 is YYEEEE. The CDR3 length is 14 residues. Written as DNA, the CDR3 is TGTGCCAGCGCACCGACAACAGGGTTCACTGAAGCTTTCTTT. Translated, it gives CASAPTTGFTEAFF.

This sequence joins TRBV6-5 and TRBJ1-1, with D perhaps matching TRBD1 (5 bases). V lost 7 bases and J lost 0, with 12 bases in between. This CDR3 is built from 14 residues. Germline V gene data show CDR1 as MNHEY and CDR2 as SVGAGI. The CDR3 region is CASNLDSMNTEAFF. The CDR3 nucleotides read TGTGCCAGCAACCTAGACAGCATGAACACTGAAGCTTTCTTT.

The sample holds a few counts of this clone. V is TRBV4-2 and J is TRBJ2-1; TRBD2 aligns across 12 bases. This CDR3 region has 17 residues. Germline-derived CDR1 and CDR2 are LGHNA and YNFKEQ. The trim removed 4 bases at V and 3 bases at J, leaving 7 bases unmatched. DNA of the CDR3: TGTGCCAGCAGCCGGACGACTAGCGGGGGACTCTACAATGAGCAGTTCTTC. It is translated as CASSRTTSGGLYNEQFF.

V usage is TRBV4-3 and J usage is TRBJ2-7; D possibly corresponds to TRBD1 (7 bases). The CDR3 sequence is 15 residues long. Germline lookup yields CDR1 LGHNA and CDR2 YSLEER. The V end lost 3 bases, the J end lost 0 bases, and 12 bases lay between the germline ends. The CDR3 DNA reads as TGCGCCAGCAGCCAGGGGAGGACAGGCTCCTACGAGCAGTACTTC. Its protein is CASSQGRTGSYEQYF.

The chain is built from TRBV4-3 and TRBJ1-6; TRBD1 aligns across 7 bases. Looked up from germline, CDR1 is LGHNA and CDR2 is YSLEER. V trimming: 0 bases; J trimming: 0 bases; junction bases outside the gene matches: 14. The CDR3 sequence is 21 residues long. The CDR3 nucleotides are TGCGCCAGCAGCCAAGATTTAGGGCGCAGGGGGTGGATCTCCTATAATTCACCCCTCCACTTT. This encodes CASSQDLGRRGWISYNSPLHF.

This clone has only one observation. CDR3 coding DNA: TGTGCCAGCAGGGACGGACAGGGGAACTACGAGCAGTACTTC. Its translation: CASRDGQGNYEQYF. The J gene is TRBJ2-5, the V gene TRBV2, with 9 positions matching TRBD1. The J call may be wrong; the DNA end is better matched by TRBJ2-7. Per the germline V gene, CDR1 is SNHLY and CDR2 is FYNNEI. The CDR3 has 14 amino acids.

This clone was observed a few times. This chain joins TRBV6-5 and TRBJ2-5, with 9 bases aligning to TRBD2. With 6 bases clipped from V and 5 bases from J, the junction kept 7 bases outside the gene matches. The CDR3 contains 14 residues. CDR1 is MNHEY and CDR2 is SVGAGI in the germline V gene. CDR3 coding DNA: TGTGCCAGCAGATCCGGGACTAGCAAGGAGACCCAGTACTTC. It codes for CASRSGTSKETQYF.

The chain combines TRBV7-2 with TRBJ2-2, with 11 bases aligning to TRBD2. The CDR3 runs 17 residues. CDR1 and CDR2 (germline): SGHTA, FQGNSA. Germline trimming cut 1 base from V and 5 bases from J; bases unmatched to any gene: 6. The CDR3 is CASSLVSLAGGTGELFF. CDR3 DNA: TGTGCCAGCAGCTTAGTCTCGCTAGCGGGAGGTACCGGGGAGCTGTTTTTT.